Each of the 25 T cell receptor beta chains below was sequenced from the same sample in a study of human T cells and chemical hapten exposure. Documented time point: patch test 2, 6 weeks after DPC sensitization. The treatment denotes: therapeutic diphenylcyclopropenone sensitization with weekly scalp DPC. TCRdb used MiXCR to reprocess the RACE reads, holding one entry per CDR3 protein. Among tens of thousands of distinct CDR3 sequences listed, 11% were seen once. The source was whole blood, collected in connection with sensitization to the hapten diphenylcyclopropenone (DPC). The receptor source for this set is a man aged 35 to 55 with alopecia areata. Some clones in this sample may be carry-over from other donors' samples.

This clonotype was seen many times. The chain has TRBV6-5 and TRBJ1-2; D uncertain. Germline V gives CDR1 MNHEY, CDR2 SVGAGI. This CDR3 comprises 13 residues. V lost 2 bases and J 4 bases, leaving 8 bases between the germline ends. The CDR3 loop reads CASSYNTLYGYTF. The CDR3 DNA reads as TGTGCCAGCAGTTACAACACTCTCTATGGCTACACCTTC.

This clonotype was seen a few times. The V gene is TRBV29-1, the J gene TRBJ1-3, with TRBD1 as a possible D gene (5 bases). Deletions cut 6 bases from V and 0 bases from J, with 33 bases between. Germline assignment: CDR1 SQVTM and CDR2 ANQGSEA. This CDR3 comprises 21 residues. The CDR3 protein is CSVEPRDPGPIGPISGNTIYF. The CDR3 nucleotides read TGCAGCGTGGAGCCCCGGGACCCAGGCCCAATCGGACCCATCTCTGGAAACACCATATATTTT.

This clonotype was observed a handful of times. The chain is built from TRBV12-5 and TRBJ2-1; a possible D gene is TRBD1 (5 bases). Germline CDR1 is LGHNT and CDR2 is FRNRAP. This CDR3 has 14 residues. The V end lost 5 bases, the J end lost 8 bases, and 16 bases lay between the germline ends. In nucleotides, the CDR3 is TGTGCTAGTGGTCCCTTCCCGATCAGGGATGAGCAGTTCTTC. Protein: CASGPFPIRDEQFF.

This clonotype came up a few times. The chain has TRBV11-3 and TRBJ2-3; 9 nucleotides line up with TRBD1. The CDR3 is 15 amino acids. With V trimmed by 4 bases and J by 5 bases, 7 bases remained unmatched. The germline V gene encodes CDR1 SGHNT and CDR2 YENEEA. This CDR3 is CASSWTGAQGDTQYF. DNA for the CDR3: TGTGCCAGCAGCTGGACAGGGGCCCAAGGAGATACGCAGTATTTT.

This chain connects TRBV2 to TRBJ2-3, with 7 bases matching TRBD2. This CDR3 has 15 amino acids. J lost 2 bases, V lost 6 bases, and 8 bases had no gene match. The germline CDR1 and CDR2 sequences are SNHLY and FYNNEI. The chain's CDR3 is CASRWGGEFTDTQYF. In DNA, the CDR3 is TGTGCCAGCAGGTGGGGGGGGGAGTTCACAGATACGCAGTATTTT.

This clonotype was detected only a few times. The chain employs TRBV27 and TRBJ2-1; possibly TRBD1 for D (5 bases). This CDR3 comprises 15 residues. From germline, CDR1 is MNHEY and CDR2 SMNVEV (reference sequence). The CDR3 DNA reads TGTGTCACAGCATTTGCGGACACGCGAGGAAATGAGCAGTTCTTC. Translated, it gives CVTAFADTRGNEQFF.

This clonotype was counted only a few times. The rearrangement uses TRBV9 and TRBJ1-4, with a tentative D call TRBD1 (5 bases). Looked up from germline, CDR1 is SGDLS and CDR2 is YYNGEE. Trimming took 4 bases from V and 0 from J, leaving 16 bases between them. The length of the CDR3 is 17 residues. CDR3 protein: CASSFGFWDATNEKLFF. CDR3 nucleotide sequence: TGTGCCAGCAGCTTTGGGTTTTGGGACGCAACTAATGAAAAACTGTTTTTT.

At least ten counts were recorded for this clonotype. The CDR3: CASSSRRGLAGEETQYF. CDR3 nucleotide sequence: TGCGCCAGCAGCTCCCGAAGGGGACTAGCGGGAGAAGAGACCCAGTACTTC. The chain couples TRBV5-1 to TRBJ2-5; 14 nucleotides match TRBD2. Trimming took 3 bases from V and 3 from J; bases not matched to a gene: 7. The CDR3 is 17 amino acids. Germline CDR1 reads SGHRS; CDR2 reads YFSETQ.

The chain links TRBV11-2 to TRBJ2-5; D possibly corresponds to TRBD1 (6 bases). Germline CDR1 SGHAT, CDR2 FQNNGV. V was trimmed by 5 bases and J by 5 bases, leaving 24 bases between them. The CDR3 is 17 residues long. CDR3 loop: CASSPGIGGQLKETQYF. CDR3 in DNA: TGTGCCAGCAGCCCCGGGATCGGTGGACAGTTAAAGGAGACCCAGTACTTC.

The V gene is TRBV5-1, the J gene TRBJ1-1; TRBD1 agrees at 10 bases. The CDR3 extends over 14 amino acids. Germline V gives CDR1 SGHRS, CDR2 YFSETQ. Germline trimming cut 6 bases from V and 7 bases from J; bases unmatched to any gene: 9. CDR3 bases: TGCGCCAGCACCCAAGAGGACAGGGGGTTTGAAGCTTTCTTT. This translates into CASTQEDRGFEAFF. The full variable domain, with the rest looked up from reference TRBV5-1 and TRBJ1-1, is KAGVTQTPRYLIKTRGQQVTLSCSPISGHRSVSWYQQTPGQGLQFLFEYFSETQRNKGNFPGRFSGRQFSNSRSEMNVSTLELGDSALYLCASTQEDRGFEAFFGQGTRLTVV.

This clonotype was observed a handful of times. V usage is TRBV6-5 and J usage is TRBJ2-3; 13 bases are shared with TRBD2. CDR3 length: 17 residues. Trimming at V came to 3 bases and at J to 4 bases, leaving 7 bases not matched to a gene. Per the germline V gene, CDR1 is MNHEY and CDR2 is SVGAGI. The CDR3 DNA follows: TGTGCCAGCAGTTATCGGGGACTAGCGGGGAGCTCAGATACGCAGTATTTT. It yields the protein CASSYRGLAGSSDTQYF.

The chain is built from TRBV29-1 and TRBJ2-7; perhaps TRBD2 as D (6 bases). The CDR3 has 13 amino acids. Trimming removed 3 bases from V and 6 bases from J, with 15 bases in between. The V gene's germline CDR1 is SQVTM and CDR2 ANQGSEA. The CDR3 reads CSVDGLGGAEQYF. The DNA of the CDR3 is TGCAGCGTTGATGGGTTGGGCGGGGCCGAGCAGTACTTC.

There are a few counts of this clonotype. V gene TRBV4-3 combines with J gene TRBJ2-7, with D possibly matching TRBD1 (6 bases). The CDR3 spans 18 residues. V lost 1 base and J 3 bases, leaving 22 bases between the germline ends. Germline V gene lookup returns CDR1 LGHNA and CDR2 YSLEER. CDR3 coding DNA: TGCGCCAGCAGCCAAGCCCCTATCGCAGGGGTAATTTTCTACGAGCAGTACTTC. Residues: CASSQAPIAGVIFYEQYF.

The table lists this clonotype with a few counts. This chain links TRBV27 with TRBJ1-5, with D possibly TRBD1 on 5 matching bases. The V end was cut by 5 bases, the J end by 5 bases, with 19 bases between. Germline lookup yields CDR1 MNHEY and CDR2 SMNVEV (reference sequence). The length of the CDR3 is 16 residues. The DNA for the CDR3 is TGTGCCAGCAGTACCCGATTTGGACATAACTATCAGCCCCAGCATTTT. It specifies CASSTRFGHNYQPQHF.

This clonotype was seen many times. CDR3 bases: TGTGCCAGCAGCGTTATCACAGATACGCAGTATTTT. This codes for CASSVITDTQYF. The chain carries TRBV9 and TRBJ2-3; D is ambiguous. Germline values: CDR1 SGDLS, CDR2 YYNGEE. Trimming removed 2 bases from V and 2 bases from J, with 3 bases in between. The CDR3 loop spans 12 amino acids. The variable domain in full, with the rest retrieved from reference TRBV9 and TRBJ2-3, is DSGVTQTPKHLITATGQRVTLRCSPRSGDLSVYWYQQSLDQGLQFLIQYYNGEERAKGNILERFSAQQFPDLHSELNLSSLELGDSALYFCASSVITDTQYFGPGTRLTVL.

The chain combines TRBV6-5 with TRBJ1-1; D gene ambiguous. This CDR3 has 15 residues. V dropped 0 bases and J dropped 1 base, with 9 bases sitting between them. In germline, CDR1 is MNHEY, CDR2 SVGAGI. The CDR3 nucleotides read TGTGCCAGCAGTTACTCGATGTCAGGGAACACTGAAGCTTTCTTT. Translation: CASSYSMSGNTEAFF.

The CDR3: CASSQDGGSTDTQYF. The CDR3, as DNA: TGTGCCAGCAGCCAAGACGGCGGGAGCACAGATACGCAGTATTTT. The chain links TRBV4-2 to TRBJ2-3; maybe TRBD2 (5 bases). Germline V gene data show CDR1 as LGHNA and CDR2 as YNFKEQ. Trimming cost V 0 bases and J 0 bases, with 7 bases left between them. This CDR3 is 15 amino acids long.

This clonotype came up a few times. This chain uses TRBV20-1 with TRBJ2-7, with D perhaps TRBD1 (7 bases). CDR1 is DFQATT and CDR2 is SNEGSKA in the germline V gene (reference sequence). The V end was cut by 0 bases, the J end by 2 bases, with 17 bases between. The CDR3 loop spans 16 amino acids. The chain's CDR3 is CSARDLRGVSTYEQYF. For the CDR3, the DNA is TGCAGTGCTAGAGACCTCAGGGGGGTGAGCACCTACGAGCAGTACTTC.

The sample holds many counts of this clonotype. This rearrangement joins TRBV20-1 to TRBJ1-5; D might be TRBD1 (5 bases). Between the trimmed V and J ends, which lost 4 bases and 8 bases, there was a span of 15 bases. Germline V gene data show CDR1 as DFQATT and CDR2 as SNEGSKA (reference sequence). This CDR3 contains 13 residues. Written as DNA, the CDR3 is TGCAGTGCTAAAAGGACAAATACAGAGCCCCAGCATTTT. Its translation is CSAKRTNTEPQHF.

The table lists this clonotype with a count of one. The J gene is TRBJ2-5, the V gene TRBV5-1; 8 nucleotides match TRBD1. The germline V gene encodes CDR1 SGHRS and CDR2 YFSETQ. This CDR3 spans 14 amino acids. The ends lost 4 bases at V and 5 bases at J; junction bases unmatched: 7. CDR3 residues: CASSQGQGGETQYF. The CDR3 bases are TGCGCCAGCAGCCAAGGACAGGGAGGTGAGACCCAGTACTTC.

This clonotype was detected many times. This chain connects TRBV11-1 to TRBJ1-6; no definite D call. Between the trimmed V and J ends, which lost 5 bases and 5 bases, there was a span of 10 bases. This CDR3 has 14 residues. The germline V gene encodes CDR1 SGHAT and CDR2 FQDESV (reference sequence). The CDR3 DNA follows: TGTGCCAGCAGCCATTCAACCAATAATTCACCCCTCCACTTT. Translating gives CASSHSTNNSPLHF. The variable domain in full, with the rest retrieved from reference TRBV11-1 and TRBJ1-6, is EAEVAQSPRYKITEKSQAVAFWCDPISGHATLYWYRQILGQGPELLVQFQDESVVDDSQLPKDRFSAERLKGVDSTLKIQPAELGDSAMYLCASSHSTNNSPLHFGNGTRLTVT.

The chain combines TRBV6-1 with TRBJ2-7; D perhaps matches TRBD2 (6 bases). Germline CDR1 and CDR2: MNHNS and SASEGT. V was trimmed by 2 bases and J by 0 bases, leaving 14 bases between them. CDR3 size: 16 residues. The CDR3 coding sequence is TGTGCCAGCAGTGAACGTGGGCTAGCGTTCTCCTACGAGCAGTACGTC. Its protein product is CASSERGLAFSYEQYV.

The CDR3, as DNA: TGTGCCAGCATCGTGGGACAGACGAACACTGAAGCTTTCTTT. Protein sequence: CASIVGQTNTEAFF. The chain carries TRBV12-3 or TRBV12-4 and TRBJ1-1; the match to TRBD1 covers 7 bases. After removal of 7 bases from V and 1 base from J, the junction contained 6 bases not matched to a gene. The CDR3 spans 14 residues.

CDR3 amino acids: CASSLQGTSSYEQYF. CDR3 nucleotides: TGTGCCAGCAGCTTACAGGGGACCAGCTCCTACGAGCAGTACTTC. This chain joins TRBV7-2 and TRBJ2-7, with TRBD1 as a possible D gene (6 bases). This CDR3 comprises 15 residues. Trimming removed 2 bases from V and 0 bases from J, with 11 bases in between. From germline, CDR1 is SGHTA and CDR2 FQGNSA.

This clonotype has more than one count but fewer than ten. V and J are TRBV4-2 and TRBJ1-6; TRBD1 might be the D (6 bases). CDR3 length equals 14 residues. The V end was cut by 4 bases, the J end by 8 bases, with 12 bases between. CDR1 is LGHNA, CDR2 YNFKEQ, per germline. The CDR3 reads CASSLAGDDSPLHF. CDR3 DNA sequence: TGTGCCAGCAGCCTAGCAGGGGACGATTCACCCCTCCACTTT.